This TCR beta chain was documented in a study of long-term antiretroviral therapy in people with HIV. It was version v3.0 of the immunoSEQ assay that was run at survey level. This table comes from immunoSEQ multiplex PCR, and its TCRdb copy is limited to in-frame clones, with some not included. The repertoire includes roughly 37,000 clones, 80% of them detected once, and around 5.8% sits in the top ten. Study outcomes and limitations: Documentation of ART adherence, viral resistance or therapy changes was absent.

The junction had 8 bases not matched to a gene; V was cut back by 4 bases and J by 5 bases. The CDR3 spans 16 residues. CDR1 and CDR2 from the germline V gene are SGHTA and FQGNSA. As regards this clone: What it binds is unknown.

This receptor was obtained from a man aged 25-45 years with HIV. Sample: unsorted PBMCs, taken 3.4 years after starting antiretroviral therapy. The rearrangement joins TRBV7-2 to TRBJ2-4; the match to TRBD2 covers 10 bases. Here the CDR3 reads CASSSYSGRSQNIQYF. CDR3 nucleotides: TGTGCCAGCAGCTCGTATAGCGGGAGGAGTCAAAACATTCAGTACTTC.